The text below deals with one TCR beta chain. Trimming cost V 4 bases and J 5 bases, with 22 bases left between them. In germline, CDR1 is SGHAT, CDR2 FQDESV (reference sequence). The length of the CDR3 is 17 residues. This entry comes from a study of cytomegalovirus exposure and HLA in healthy donors. The PCR used 60 Vbeta and 13 Jbeta primers. The table came from immunoSEQ multiplex PCR; TCRdb's copy has only in-frame clones and leaves some out. Here the sample table reports about 48,000 clones. This clonotype was sampled from a male donor in good health and CMV-seropositive. V and J are TRBV11-1 and TRBJ2-3; tentative D call: TRBD1 (5 bases). The material sequenced was PBMCs. The CDR3 loop is CASSYIKIGAGQDTQYF. The CDR3, as DNA: TGTGCCAGCAGCTACATAAAAATAGGGGCCGGTCAAGATACGCAGTATTTT.